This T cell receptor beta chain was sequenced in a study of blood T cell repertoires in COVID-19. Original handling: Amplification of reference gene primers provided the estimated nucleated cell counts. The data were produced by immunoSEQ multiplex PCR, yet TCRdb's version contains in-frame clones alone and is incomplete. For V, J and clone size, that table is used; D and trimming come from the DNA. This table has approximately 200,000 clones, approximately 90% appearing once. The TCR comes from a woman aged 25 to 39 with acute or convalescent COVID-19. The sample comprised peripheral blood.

CDR3 coding DNA: TGTGCCAGCCCCGGACAGGGGAGGATCTATAATTCACCCCTCCACTTT. It specifies CASPGQGRIYNSPLHF. The chain uses TRBV2 and TRBJ1-6; 9 positions agree with TRBD1. From germline, CDR1 is SNHLY and CDR2 FYNNEI. The V gene end was trimmed by 8 bases and the J gene end by 3 bases; junction bases not matched to a gene: 8. The CDR3 sequence is 16 residues long. The entire variable domain, with the rest obtained from reference TRBV2 and TRBJ1-6, is as follows: EPEVTQTPSHQVTQMGQEVILRCVPISNHLYFYWYRQILGQKVEFLVSFYNNEISEKSEIFDDQFSVERPDGSNFTLKIRSTKLEDSAMYFCASPGQGRIYNSPLHFGNGTRLTVT.